What follows are 29 T cell receptor beta chains derived from one specimen sequenced in a study of glioma-infiltrating T cells. Amplification of TCR alpha and beta CDR3 regions from RNA used iRepertoire nested multiplex PCR. MiXCR was run by TCRdb on the multiplex PCR reads, yielding one entry per CDR3 protein. The profile shows around 350,000 distinct CDR3 sequences, more than 35% of them singletons. Sequences were obtained from glioma tissue, nonneoplastic brain tissue, or PBMCs (not recorded which). The receptors were sampled from a human donor with low-grade glioma or glioblastoma, undergoing nonglioma brain surgery, or in good health (not recorded which).

This clonotype has more than one count but fewer than ten. This chain links TRBV29-1 with TRBJ2-7, with D perhaps TRBD2 (6 bases). The CDR3 spans 16 residues. The V gene's germline CDR1 is SQVTM and CDR2 ANQGSEA. V lost 3 bases and J 2 bases, leaving 20 bases between the germline ends. The DNA of the CDR3 is TGCAGCGTTGAGTCGGGCGGGGCAGGCAAGACCTACGAGCAGTACTTC. Translating it yields CSVESGGAGKTYEQYF.

Note on this clonotype: A much bigger clone sits one base away, suggesting this may be a read error. The V gene is TRBV28, the J gene TRBJ2-3, with 11 positions matching TRBD2. V shed 10 bases and J 5 bases; nucleotides not matched to a gene: 8. Germline loops: CDR1 MDHEN, CDR2 SYDVKM. The CDR3 length is 14 residues. The CDR3 sequence is CATCRLAGGDTQYF. The CDR3 DNA reads as TGTGCCACTTGCCGGCTAGCGGGAGGAGATACGCAGTATTTT.

The sample holds a few counts of this clonotype. This rearrangement joins TRBV27 to TRBJ2-5; maybe TRBD2 (5 bases). V was shortened by 2 bases and J by 2 bases, with 9 bases between the two germline ends. Germline loops: CDR1 MNHEY, CDR2 SMNVEV (reference sequence). The CDR3 runs 14 residues. The CDR3: CASSLLGVQETQYF. Written as DNA, the CDR3 is TGTGCCAGCAGTTTACTCGGGGTTCAAGAGACCCAGTACTTC.

This clonotype came up many times. The chain joins TRBV6-1 to TRBJ2-5; no clear D. V dropped 5 bases and J dropped 4 bases, with 5 bases sitting between them. The CDR3 is 11 amino acids. Germline-derived CDR1 and CDR2 are MNHNS and SASEGT. For the CDR3, the DNA is TGTGCCAGCAGTCAAGGAGAGACCCAGTACTTC. Protein sequence: CASSQGETQYF.

This clonotype has ten or more counts. This rearrangement joins TRBV20-1 to TRBJ2-7, with TRBD2 as a possible D gene (5 bases). Trimming shortened V by 6 bases and J by 0 bases, and 12 bases separated the two germline ends. This CDR3 comprises 13 residues. Per germline, CDR1 DFQATT and CDR2 SNEGSKA (reference sequence). This chain's CDR3 is CSAPPADSYEQYF. The CDR3 region has the DNA TGCAGTGCCCCCCCAGCGGACTCCTACGAGCAGTACTTC.

CDR3 sequence reads: CSVATDSSSREAFF. The CDR3 DNA is TGCAGCGTCGCTACCGACAGCTCCTCGCGCGAGGCTTTCTTT. The genes are TRBV29-1 and TRBJ1-1; tentative D call: TRBD1 (5 bases). This CDR3 has 14 amino acids. V was shortened by 6 bases and J by 11 bases, with 25 bases between the two germline ends. CDR1 is SQVTM, CDR2 ANQGSEA, per germline.

With respect to this clonotype: One base away lies a much larger clone, so this may be a sequencing read error. This sequence joins TRBV4-2 and TRBJ2-3, with 12 nucleotides matching TRBD2. The V segment lost 2 bases and the J segment 4 bases; nucleotides outside the gene matches: 4. Germline V gene data show CDR1 as LGHNA and CDR2 as YNFKEQ. This CDR3 contains 16 residues. CDR3 bases: TGTGCCAGCAGCCAACTAGCGGGAGGGGGGGCAGATACGCAGTATTTT. Translated, it gives CASSQLAGGGADTQYF.

This clonotype was observed at least ten times. V gene TRBV6-4 combines with J gene TRBJ2-1; D may be TRBD1 (5 bases). CDR1 is MRHNA, CDR2 SNTAGT, per germline. V was trimmed by 2 bases and J by 6 bases, leaving 8 bases between them. The CDR3 covers 13 residues. CDR3 bases: TGTGCCAGCAGTGACGCGGACACCAATGAGCAGTTCTTC. Translated, it gives CASSDADTNEQFF.

The sample holds many counts of this clonotype. This rearrangement joins TRBV28 to TRBJ1-5; 8 bases align to TRBD1. The CDR3 contains 13 residues. Germline V gene lookup returns CDR1 MDHEN and CDR2 SYDVKM. V lost 6 bases, J lost 4 bases, and 2 bases stayed unmatched. DNA of the CDR3: TGTGCCAGCAGCAGGACAGGGAATCAGCCCCAGCATTTT. Protein sequence: CASSRTGNQPQHF. Full variable domain (remainder filled in from reference TRBV28 and TRBJ1-5): DVKVTQSSRYLVKRTGEKVFLECVQDMDHENMFWYRQDPGLGLRLIYFSYDVKMKEKGDIPEGYSVSREKKERFSLILESASTNQTSMYLCASSRTGNQPQHFGDGTRLSIL.

Details on this clonotype: Germline is not matched at one junction end, which may reflect a read error. The chain's CDR3 is CASSLARGQGLNF. DNA for the CDR3: TGTGCCAGCAGCTTAGCCCGTGGCCAGGGGTTGAACTTC. The chain joins TRBV7-6 to TRBJ2-7; D possibly corresponds to TRBD1 (6 bases). In germline, CDR1 is SGHVS, CDR2 FNYEAQ. The CDR3 is 13 residues long.

The chain recombines TRBV12-3 or TRBV12-4 with TRBJ2-3, with no clear D. V was pared by 6 bases and J by 1 base, with 14 bases between. The CDR3 consists of 15 residues. The CDR3 reads CASRTIGPRTDTQYF. CDR3 sequence (DNA): TGTGCCAGCAGAACGATCGGGCCTCGCACAGATACGCAGTATTTT.

A word on this clonotype: One end of the junction is discordant with germline, which a read error may explain. The CDR3 nucleotides are TGTGCCAGCAGTGAGGGGGCGCTGAACACTGAAGCTTTCTTT. This codes for CASSEGALNTEAFF. This chain links TRBV10-2 with TRBJ1-1, with 7 bases matching TRBD1. CDR3 length: 14 residues. The germline gives CDR1 WSHSY, CDR2 SAAADI.

On this clonotype itself: As the CDR3 is not closed by the conserved phenylalanine or tryptophan, this likely results from a read error. V usage is TRBV28 and J usage is TRBJ2-7, with 8 bases fitting TRBD1. CDR3 length equals 15 residues. Germline V gene sequence: CDR1 MDHEN, CDR2 SYDVKM. J gave up 0 bases and V 11 bases, and 12 bases lay outside the gene matches. The CDR3 protein is CASTYAGQASYEQYS. As DNA, the CDR3 is TGTGCCTCCACCTACGCGGGACAGGCCTCCTACGAGCAGTACTCC.

This clonotype was observed a few times. The chain employs TRBV27 and TRBJ2-2, with 9 bases that match TRBD1. The V and J ends lost 4 bases and 7 bases, in that order; junction bases with no gene match: 10. CDR3 length: 16 amino acids. Germline CDR1 MNHEY, CDR2 SMNVEV (reference sequence). The CDR3 DNA reads as TGTGCCAGCAGTTCCGGACAGGGGCTAAGAGTCGGGGAGCTGTTTTTT. Its protein product is CASSSGQGLRVGELFF.

The V call is TRBV12-3 or TRBV12-4, the J call TRBJ1-1; D is possibly TRBD1 (5 bases). V lost 0 bases and J 5 bases, leaving 10 bases between the germline ends. The CDR3 is 14 amino acids. Here the CDR3 DNA reads TGTGCCAGCAGTTTAGCGCGGGGGGAAACTGAAGCTTTCTTT. Protein: CASSLARGETEAFF.

This chain links TRBV7-9 with TRBJ2-1; tentative D call: TRBD2 (6 bases). The V gene lost 7 bases and the J gene lost 1 base, with 14 bases spanning the gap. CDR3 length: 15 amino acids. The V gene's germline CDR1 is SEHNR and CDR2 FQNEAQ (reference sequence). The CDR3 region is CASNSRDLSYNEQFF. For the CDR3, the DNA is TGTGCCAGCAACTCCCGGGACTTGTCCTACAATGAGCAGTTCTTC.

The chain recombines TRBV5-1 with TRBJ1-1; D gene unclear. This CDR3 is 15 amino acids long. Deletions cut 7 bases from V and 5 bases from J, with 21 bases between. The germline CDR1 and CDR2 sequences are SGHRS and YFSETQ. The CDR3 sequence: CASSIVRGLGTEAFF. DNA for the CDR3: TGCGCCAGCTCCATCGTTCGGGGATTAGGAACTGAAGCTTTCTTT.

The chain is built from TRBV4-3 and TRBJ2-1; 7 bases align to TRBD2. CDR3 length equals 16 residues. J gave up 2 bases and V 4 bases, and 8 bases lay outside the gene matches. The germline gives CDR1 LGHNA, CDR2 YSLEER. In nucleotides, the CDR3 is TGCGCCAGCAGCCCAGCTAGCGGAGGGACCTACAATGAGCAGTTCTTC. It yields the protein CASSPASGGTYNEQFF.

There are a few counts of this clonotype. The V and J genes are TRBV4-1 and TRBJ2-7; TRBD1 is a possible D gene (5 bases). This CDR3 is 16 amino acids long. The germline V and J ends were trimmed by 0 bases and 0 bases, with 12 bases remaining between them. Germline CDR1 is MGHRA and CDR2 is YSYEKL. This CDR3 is CASSQEQAAGSYEQYF. CDR3 sequence (DNA): TGCGCCAGCAGCCAAGAACAGGCGGCAGGCTCCTACGAGCAGTACTTC.

This clonotype has just a few counts. This chain uses TRBV7-9 with TRBJ2-5; D remains unclear. The CDR3 totals 13 residues. From germline, CDR1 is SEHNR and CDR2 FQNEAQ (reference sequence). V lost 4 bases and J lost 0, with 6 bases in between. CDR3 sequence: CASSSGHQETQYF. CDR3 DNA: TGTGCCAGCAGCTCTGGACACCAAGAGACCCAGTACTTC.

Notes on this clonotype: This could be a read error, since a much larger clone is one nucleotide away. The chain is built from TRBV27 and TRBJ2-1; 7 nucleotides agree with TRBD2. CDR3 size: 17 residues. V was pared by 4 bases and J by 7 bases, with 16 bases of the junction left unmatched. Germline CDR1 and CDR2: MNHEY and SMNVEV (reference sequence). The CDR3 spells CASSYDDRTSPQNEQFF. The CDR3 nucleotides read TGTGCCAGCAGTTACGATGACCGGACTAGTCCGCAGAATGAGCAGTTCTTC.

To note about this clonotype: No conserved phenylalanine or tryptophan is present at the end of the CDR3, so a read error is the likely explanation. The chain is built from TRBV20-1 and TRBJ1-1, with D unclear. Per germline, CDR1 DFQATT and CDR2 SNEGSKA (reference sequence). The V and J ends lost 5 bases and 6 bases respectively, with 16 bases between them. The CDR3 is 13 residues long. CDR3 protein: CSAVGKAESEAFL. CDR3 nucleotide sequence: TGCAGTGCTGTCGGGAAGGCAGAGTCTGAAGCTTTCCTT.

This chain connects TRBV2 to TRBJ2-2; 9 bases fit TRBD2. From germline, CDR1 is SNHLY and CDR2 FYNNEI. This CDR3 region has 16 residues. V gave up 3 bases and J gave up 6 bases; unmatched junction bases: 8. CDR3 in amino acids: CASSDSGRSLAGELFF. The CDR3 coding sequence is TGTGCCAGCAGTGATAGCGGGAGAAGTCTGGCCGGGGAGCTGTTTTTT.

The rearrangement uses TRBV4-1 and TRBJ2-2; D is possibly TRBD1 (6 bases). The V gene lost 0 bases and the J gene lost 4 bases, with 15 bases spanning the gap. Looked up from germline, CDR1 is MGHRA and CDR2 is YSYEKL. This CDR3 region has 17 residues. The DNA for the CDR3 is TGCGCCAGCAGCCAAGATTTCTCCAGGGGCACCACCGGGGAGCTGTTTTTT. Amino acid sequence: CASSQDFSRGTTGELFF.

This clonotype was detected ten times or more. This chain links TRBV6-2 or TRBV6-3 with TRBJ2-1, with TRBD2 matching 9 bases. V shed 1 base and J 3 bases; nucleotides not matched to a gene: 4. CDR1 MNHEY and CDR2 SVGEGT come from the germline V gene. The CDR3 is 16 amino acids. The CDR3 nucleotides read TGTGCCAGCAGTTACTTAGCGGGAGAGGTCTACAATGAGCAGTTCTTC. Amino acids: CASSYLAGEVYNEQFF.

The rearrangement uses TRBV19 and TRBJ2-7; 8 positions agree with TRBD1. The trim removed 7 bases at V and 2 bases at J, leaving 10 bases unmatched. Per germline, CDR1 LNHDA and CDR2 SQIVND (reference sequence). This CDR3 has 15 residues. The CDR3 is CASTPTDRDPYEQYF. CDR3 coding DNA: TGTGCCAGTACCCCTACGGACAGGGATCCCTACGAGCAGTACTTC.

A remark on this clonotype: Given a much more abundant clone one base away, this may be a read error. The rearrangement links TRBV28 to TRBJ1-1, with D uncertain. The CDR3 runs 11 residues. With 6 bases removed from V and 6 bases from J, the gap between germline ends came to 8 bases. The germline V gene encodes CDR1 MDHEN and CDR2 SYDVKM. CDR3: CASSQVSEAFF. CDR3 DNA sequence: TGTGCCAGCAGCCAGGTGTCTGAAGCTTTCTTT.

This clonotype was seen many times. The J gene is TRBJ2-7, the V gene TRBV27; 9 nucleotides match TRBD2. V lost 6 bases and J lost 7; bases outside the gene matches: 10. Germline CDR1 is MNHEY and CDR2 is SMNVEV (reference sequence). The CDR3 contains 14 residues. The CDR3 nucleotides read TGTGCCAGCAGCCCGGGACTAGCTAAGTTGGAGCAGTACTTC. This translates into CASSPGLAKLEQYF.

The sample holds a few counts of this clonotype. The genes are TRBV2 and TRBJ2-3, with D perhaps TRBD1 (6 bases). The ends were cut back, 3 bases at V and 0 bases at J, with 10 bases in the middle. Looked up from germline, CDR1 is SNHLY and CDR2 is FYNNEI. The length of the CDR3 is 15 residues. For the CDR3, the DNA is TGTGCCAGCAGTGAGGGGGCCTGGAGCACAGATACGCAGTATTTT. Protein sequence: CASSEGAWSTDTQYF. The full variable domain, in which reference TRBV2 and TRBJ2-3 provide the parts outside the CDR3, is EPEVTQTPSHQVTQMGQEVILRCVPISNHLYFYWYRQILGQKVEFLVSFYNNEISEKSEIFDDQFSVERPDGSNFTLKIRSTKLEDSAMYFCASSEGAWSTDTQYFGPGTRLTVL.